Reported below is one TCR beta chain. What it binds is not known. The entry originates in a study of cytomegalovirus exposure and HLA in healthy donors. Study outcomes and limitations: The study put 150 or so TCR beta chains on its list as cytomegalovirus-associated. Reportedly, cytomegalovirus status was diagnosed with high sensitivity and specificity. Across donors, most TCRs were seen rarely, yet some public ones were widespread.

Sequencing was performed with immunoSEQ multiplex PCR; in TCRdb, only in-frame clones are kept and a portion is missing. The sample lists some 260,000 clones, about nine tenths occurring once. This clonotype originated in a woman in her twenties or thirties in good health and CMV-seronegative. Sequenced input: PBMCs.

The CDR3 DNA follows: TGTGCCAGCAGCATAGGACTAGCGGGAGGGACCGGGGAGCTGTTTTTT. This sequence encodes CASSIGLAGGTGELFF. The chain carries TRBV5-6 and TRBJ2-2, with 15 bases matching TRBD2. The V gene's germline CDR1 is SGHDT and CDR2 YYEEEE. The CDR3 loop spans 16 amino acids. J was trimmed by 5 bases and V by 4 bases; bases with no gene match: 3. Complete variable domain (other parts from reference TRBV5-6 and TRBJ2-2): DAGVTQSPTHLIKTRGQQVTLRCSPKSGHDTVSWYQQALGQGPQFIFQYYEEEERQRGNFPDRFSGHQFPNYSSELNVNALLLGDSALYLCASSIGLAGGTGELFFGEGSRLTVL.